This TCR beta chain derives from a study of regulatory T cells in long-lasting Graves disease. HTBI primers from iRepertoire and Arm-PCR of CDR3 regions yielded the TCR beta libraries. TCRdb analysed the multiplex PCR reads with MiXCR anew, one entry per CDR3 protein. The sample consists of about 460,000 distinct CDR3 sequences, roughly 23% of them appearing once. Remarks on this clonotype: The junction shows a germline mismatch at one end, possibly a read error.

The CDR3 is made up of 16 amino acids. Looked up from germline, CDR1 is SGHTA and CDR2 is FQGNSA. Specified time point: persistent/refractory GD, antithyroid drugs over 5 years with positive TRAb. Construction of the TCR library relied on RNA isolated from PBMCs. Specimen: peripheral blood mononuclear cells (PBMCs), collected when the disease was refractory, from a patient treated with antithyroid drugs. The gene calls are TRBV7-2 and TRBJ2-2; D remains unclear. This receptor was taken from a female donor with Graves disease. CDR3 amino acids: CANSLEGFANTGELFF. For the CDR3, the DNA is TGTGCCAACAGCTTGGAAGGATTCGCGAACACCGGGGAGCTGTTTTTT.